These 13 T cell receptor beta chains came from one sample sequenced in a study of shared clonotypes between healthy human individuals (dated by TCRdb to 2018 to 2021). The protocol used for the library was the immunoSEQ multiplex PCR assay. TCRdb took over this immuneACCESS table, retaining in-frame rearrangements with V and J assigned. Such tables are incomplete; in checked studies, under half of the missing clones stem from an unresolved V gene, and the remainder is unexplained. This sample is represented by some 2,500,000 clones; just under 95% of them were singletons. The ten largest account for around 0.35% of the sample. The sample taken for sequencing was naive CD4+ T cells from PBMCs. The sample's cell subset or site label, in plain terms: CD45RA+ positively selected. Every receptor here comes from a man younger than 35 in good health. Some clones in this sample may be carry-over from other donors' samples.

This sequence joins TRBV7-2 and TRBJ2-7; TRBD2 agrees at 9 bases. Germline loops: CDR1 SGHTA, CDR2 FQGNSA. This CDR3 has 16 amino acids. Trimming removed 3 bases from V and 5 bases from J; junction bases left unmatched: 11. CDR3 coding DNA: TGTGCCAGCAGCTTCGGTCCGGCGGGAGGGTTGAACGAGCAGTACTTC. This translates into CASSFGPAGGLNEQYF.

CDR3 residues: CASSLTGPYEQYF. In nucleotides, the CDR3 is TGTGCCAGCAGTTTGACAGGGCCCTACGAGCAGTACTTC. The J gene is TRBJ2-7, the V gene TRBV11-2; 7 nucleotides align to TRBD1. The CDR3 covers 13 residues. Trimming cost V 6 bases and J 2 bases; bases outside gene matches: 4. CDR1 and CDR2 from the germline V gene are SGHAT and FQNNGV.

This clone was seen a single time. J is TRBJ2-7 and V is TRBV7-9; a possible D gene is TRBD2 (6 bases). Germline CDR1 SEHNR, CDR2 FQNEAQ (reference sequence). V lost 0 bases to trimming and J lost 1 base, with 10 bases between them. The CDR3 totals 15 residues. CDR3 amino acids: CASSLAGGKSYEQYF. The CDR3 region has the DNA TGTGCCAGCAGCTTAGCGGGAGGAAAATCCTACGAGCAGTACTTC.

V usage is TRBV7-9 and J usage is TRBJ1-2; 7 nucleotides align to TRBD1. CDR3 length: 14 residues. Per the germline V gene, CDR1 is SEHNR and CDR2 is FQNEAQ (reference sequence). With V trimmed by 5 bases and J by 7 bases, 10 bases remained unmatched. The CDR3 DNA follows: TGTGCCAGCAGCGAAGAGAGGGGGCGCGTTGGCTACACCTTC. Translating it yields CASSEERGRVGYTF.

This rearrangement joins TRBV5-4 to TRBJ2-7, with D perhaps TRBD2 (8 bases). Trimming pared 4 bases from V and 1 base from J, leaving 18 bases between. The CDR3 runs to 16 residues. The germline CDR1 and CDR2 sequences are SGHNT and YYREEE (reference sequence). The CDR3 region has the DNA TGTGCCAGCAGCCGGGAGGGGGCGGGTCTATCCTACGAGCAGTACTTC. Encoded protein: CASSREGAGLSYEQYF.

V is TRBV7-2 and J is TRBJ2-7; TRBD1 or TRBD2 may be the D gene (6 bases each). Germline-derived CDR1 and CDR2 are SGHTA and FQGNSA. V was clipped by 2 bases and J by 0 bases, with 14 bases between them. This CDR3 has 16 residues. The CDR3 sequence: CASSLLGGQLSYEQYF. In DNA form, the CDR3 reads TGTGCCAGCAGCTTATTGGGGGGCCAGCTCTCCTACGAGCAGTACTTC.

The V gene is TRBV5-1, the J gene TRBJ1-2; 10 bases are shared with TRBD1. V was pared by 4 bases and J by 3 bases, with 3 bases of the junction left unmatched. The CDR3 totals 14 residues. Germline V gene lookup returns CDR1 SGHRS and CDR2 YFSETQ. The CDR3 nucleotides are TGCGCCAGCAGCAGGACAGGGGGAGACTATGGCTACACCTTC. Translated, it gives CASSRTGGDYGYTF.

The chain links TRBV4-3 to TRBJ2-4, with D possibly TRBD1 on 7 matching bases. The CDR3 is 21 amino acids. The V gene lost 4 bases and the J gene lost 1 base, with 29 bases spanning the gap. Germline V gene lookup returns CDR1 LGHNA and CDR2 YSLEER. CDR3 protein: CASSPHQIGGTADMAKNIQYF. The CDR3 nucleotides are TGCGCCAGCAGCCCGCACCAAATCGGAGGGACAGCTGACATGGCCAAAAACATTCAGTACTTC.

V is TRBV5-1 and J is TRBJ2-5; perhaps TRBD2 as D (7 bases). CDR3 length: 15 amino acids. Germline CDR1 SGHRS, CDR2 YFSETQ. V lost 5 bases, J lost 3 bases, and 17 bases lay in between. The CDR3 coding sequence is TGCGCCAGCAGGGGACGGGGGGCGCGGGAAGAGACCCAGTACTTC. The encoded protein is CASRGRGAREETQYF. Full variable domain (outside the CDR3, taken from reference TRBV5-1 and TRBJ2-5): KAGVTQTPRYLIKTRGQQVTLSCSPISGHRSVSWYQQTPGQGLQFLFEYFSETQRNKGNFPGRFSGRQFSNSRSEMNVSTLELGDSALYLCASRGRGAREETQYFGPGTRLLVL.

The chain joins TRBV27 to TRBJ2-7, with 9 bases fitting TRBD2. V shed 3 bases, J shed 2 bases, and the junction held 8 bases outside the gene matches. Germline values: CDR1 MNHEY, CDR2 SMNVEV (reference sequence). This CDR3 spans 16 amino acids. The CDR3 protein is CASSLNRLAATYEQYF. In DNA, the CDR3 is TGTGCCAGCAGTTTGAACCGACTAGCGGCTACCTACGAGCAGTACTTC.

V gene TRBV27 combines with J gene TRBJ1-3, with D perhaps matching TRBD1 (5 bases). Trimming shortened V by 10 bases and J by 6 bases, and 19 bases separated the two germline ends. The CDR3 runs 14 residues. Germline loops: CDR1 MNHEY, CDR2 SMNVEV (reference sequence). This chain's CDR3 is CATLAMGGPNTIYF. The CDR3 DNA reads TGTGCCACCTTAGCGATGGGGGGACCAAACACCATATATTTT.

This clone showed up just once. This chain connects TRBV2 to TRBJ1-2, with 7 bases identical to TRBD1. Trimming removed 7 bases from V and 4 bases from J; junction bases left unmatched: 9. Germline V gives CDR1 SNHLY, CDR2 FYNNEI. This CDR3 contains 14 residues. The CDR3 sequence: CASIEGAPIYGYTF. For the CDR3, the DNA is TGTGCCAGCATTGAGGGGGCTCCTATCTATGGCTACACCTTC. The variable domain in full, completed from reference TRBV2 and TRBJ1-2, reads EPEVTQTPSHQVTQMGQEVILRCVPISNHLYFYWYRQILGQKVEFLVSFYNNEISEKSEIFDDQFSVERPDGSNFTLKIRSTKLEDSAMYFCASIEGAPIYGYTFGSGTRLTVV.

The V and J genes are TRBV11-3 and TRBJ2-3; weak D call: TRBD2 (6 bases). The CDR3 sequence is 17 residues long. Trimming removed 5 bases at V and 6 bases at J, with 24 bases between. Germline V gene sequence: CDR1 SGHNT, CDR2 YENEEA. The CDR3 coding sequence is TGTGCCAGCAGCCGGTCGAGTTTAGCAGGGAGGTCGGATACGCAGTATTTT. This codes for CASSRSSLAGRSDTQYF.